Included here is one TCR beta chain sequence, with context. This entry is derived from a study of human T cells and chemical hapten exposure. Each cDNA molecule in the library carried unique molecular identifiers. TCRdb processed the reads anew with MiXCR; each CDR3 protein has one entry. The data show 95,000 to 150,000 distinct CDR3 sequences, around 8.5% seen once. The authors extracted total RNA from unfractionated whole blood. This TCR was sampled from a human donor in good health. Some clones in this sample may be carry-over from other donors' samples. Sample: whole blood.

CDR3 sequence (DNA): TGCAGTATACAGGGGGAGGGGACCACCGGGGAGCTGTTTTTT. Translated, it gives CSIQGEGTTGELFF. The chain is built from TRBV20-1 and TRBJ2-2; D is possibly TRBD1 (8 bases). Germline lookup yields CDR1 DFQATT and CDR2 SNEGSKA (reference sequence). This CDR3 spans 14 amino acids. Trimming stripped 8 bases from V and 4 bases from J, with 17 bases between.